A single sample gave rise to the 18 T cell receptor beta chains below, sequenced in a study of T cell changes during pregnancy in multiple sclerosis. Only in-frame clones appear in the TCRdb table, and some are missing; sequencing was by immunoSEQ multiplex PCR. The repertoire holds 95,000 to 100,000 clones, with 91% as singletons. The sample here was peripheral blood, taken in the second trimester of pregnancy. The origin of the receptors is a female donor with multiple sclerosis, enrolled in a pregnancy study.

A single count supports this clone. The chain joins TRBV7-9 to TRBJ2-7, with D possibly being TRBD2 (5 bases). The V end was cut by 0 bases, the J end by 0 bases, with 6 bases between. CDR1 SEHNR and CDR2 FQNEAQ come from the germline V gene (reference sequence). This CDR3 region has 14 residues. The CDR3 DNA reads TGTGCCAGCAGCTTAGCGGAGGACTCCTACGAGCAGTACTTC. It encodes CASSLAEDSYEQYF.

The chain carries TRBV11-2 and TRBJ2-5, with D unresolved. V was shortened by 2 bases and J by 1 base, with 2 bases between the two germline ends. Germline CDR1 and CDR2: SGHAT and FQNNGV. The CDR3 covers 12 residues. Written as DNA, the CDR3 is TGTGCCAGCAGCTTACTCCAAGAGACCCAGTACTTC. Its translation is CASSLLQETQYF.

This rearrangement joins TRBV4-1 to TRBJ2-1; 8 nucleotides agree with TRBD2. Germline V gene data show CDR1 as MGHRA and CDR2 as YSYEKL. After removal of 1 base from V and 8 bases from J, the junction contained 4 bases not matched to a gene. This CDR3 contains 14 residues. DNA for the CDR3: TGCGCCAGCAGCCAAGCCGGGACTAGTTATGAGCAGTTCTTC. It yields the protein CASSQAGTSYEQFF.

This chain connects TRBV9 to TRBJ2-3; D is perhaps TRBD2 (7 bases). Per germline, CDR1 SGDLS and CDR2 YYNGEE. Trimming removed 0 bases from V and 1 base from J, with 9 bases in between. This CDR3 spans 15 amino acids. In DNA, the CDR3 is TGTGCCAGCAGCGTAGAAGGGGGGGGCACAGATACGCAGTATTTT. Translated, it gives CASSVEGGGTDTQYF.

The chain carries TRBV7-6 and TRBJ2-5; tentative D call: TRBD1 (6 bases). V was pared by 5 bases and J by 2 bases, with 15 bases between. CDR3 length: 15 amino acids. Germline V gene sequence: CDR1 SGHVS, CDR2 FNYEAQ. CDR3 amino acids: CASSPGALAQETQYF. DNA for the CDR3: TGTGCCAGCAGCCCAGGGGCGCTAGCACAAGAGACCCAGTACTTC.

This chain links TRBV7-8 with TRBJ2-4; 8 positions match TRBD1. The CDR3 is 13 amino acids. J lost 12 bases, V lost 5 bases, and 9 bases had no gene match. Germline CDR1 SGHVS, CDR2 FQNEAQ. The CDR3 nucleotides read TGTGCCAGCAGCCTAGGACAGGGTCGTCCTCAGTACTTC. Translation gives CASSLGQGRPQYF.

This chain uses TRBV6-6 with TRBJ1-5; TRBD1 is a possible D gene (6 bases). Looked up from germline, CDR1 is MNHNY and CDR2 is SVGAGI (reference sequence). The CDR3 runs to 15 residues. V dropped 5 bases and J dropped 1 base, with 12 bases sitting between them. This chain's CDR3 is CASSQGFASNQPQHF. The CDR3 DNA reads as TGTGCCAGCAGTCAGGGGTTTGCGAGCAATCAGCCCCAGCATTTT.

The V call is TRBV6-1, the J call TRBJ1-2; D is undetermined. V lost 0 bases and J 5 bases, leaving 13 bases between the germline ends. The CDR3 sequence is 15 residues long. Germline CDR1 is MNHNS and CDR2 is SASEGT. CDR3 amino acids: CASSEANRAAYGYTF. CDR3 coding DNA: TGTGCCAGCAGTGAAGCGAACCGAGCTGCGTATGGCTACACCTTC.

The gene calls are TRBV30 and TRBJ1-1; 10 positions match TRBD1. The germline gives CDR1 GTSNPN, CDR2 SVGIG (reference sequence). This CDR3 spans 17 amino acids. V dropped 6 bases and J dropped 0; count of bases not matched to a gene: 13. For the CDR3, the DNA is TGTGCCTGCTGGCCGGGACAGGGGAGGTCAATGAACACTGAAGCTTTCTTT. Translated, it gives CACWPGQGRSMNTEAFF. Full variable domain (remainder filled in from reference TRBV30 and TRBJ1-1): SQTIHQWPATLVQPVGSPLSLECTVEGTSNPNLYWYRQAAGRGLQLLFYSVGIGQISSEVPQNLSASRPQDRQFILSSKKLLLSDSGFYLCACWPGQGRSMNTEAFFGQGTRLTVV.

The CDR3 region has the DNA TGCAGCGTTGTCGGCGGTGAGCAGTTCTTC. It yields the protein CSVVGGEQFF. The chain couples TRBV29-1 to TRBJ2-1; D is unresolved. This CDR3 comprises 10 residues. V was clipped by 4 bases and J by 9 bases, with 7 bases between them. Germline V gene data show CDR1 as SQVTM and CDR2 as ANQGSEA.

CDR3 amino acids: CAVRKTGDFSNQPQHF. DNA for the CDR3: TGTGCGGTGCGAAAAACAGGGGACTTTAGCAATCAGCCCCAGCATTTT. The rearrangement joins TRBV19 to TRBJ1-5, with TRBD1 matching 7 bases. The length of the CDR3 is 16 residues. Looked up from germline, CDR1 is LNHDA and CDR2 is SQIVND (reference sequence).

The chain combines TRBV11-2 with TRBJ2-7, with 9 bases fitting TRBD2. Germline CDR1 reads SGHAT; CDR2 reads FQNNGV. The V segment lost 0 bases and the J segment 4 bases; nucleotides outside the gene matches: 7. This CDR3 region has 16 residues. The CDR3 nucleotides read TGTGCCAGCAGCTTAGACCGAGCGGGAGGTCTATACGAGCAGTACTTC. It translates to CASSLDRAGGLYEQYF.

This clone has just one count. This CDR3 is also generated by other DNA sequences in the sample. The chain couples TRBV5-1 to TRBJ2-6, with D tentatively TRBD2 (6 bases). The CDR3 is 15 residues long. Trimming cost V 2 bases and J 2 bases, with 8 bases left between them. Germline CDR1 and CDR2: SGHRS and YFSETQ. The CDR3, as DNA: TGCGCCAGCAGCTTCGGAGGGACTGGGGCCAACGTCCTGACTTTC. Translation gives CASSFGGTGANVLTF.

This clone has a handful of counts. The chain joins TRBV28 to TRBJ1-2; 8 nucleotides match TRBD1. This CDR3 is 13 amino acids long. J lost 3 bases, V lost 6 bases, and 3 bases had no gene match. Looked up from germline, CDR1 is MDHEN and CDR2 is SYDVKM. The CDR3 is CASSDRGDYGYTF. The CDR3 bases are TGTGCCAGCAGCGACAGGGGTGACTATGGCTACACCTTC.

The chain joins TRBV27 to TRBJ2-2; the match to TRBD1 covers 8 bases. The J segment lost 6 bases and the V segment lost 4 bases, leaving 7 bases of the junction unmatched. CDR3 length: 15 residues. Germline V gene sequence: CDR1 MNHEY, CDR2 SMNVEV (reference sequence). The CDR3 sequence: CASSWGTGGSGELFF. The DNA for the CDR3 is TGTGCCAGCAGTTGGGGGACAGGAGGATCCGGGGAGCTGTTTTTT.

J is TRBJ2-5 and V is TRBV2; TRBD2 agrees at 7 bases. With the DNA end fitting TRBJ2-7 better, the J assignment may be wrong. Germline V gene sequence: CDR1 SNHLY, CDR2 FYNNEI. This CDR3 comprises 16 residues. The CDR3 region is CASSHLPTSPTYEQYF. CDR3 in DNA: TGTGCCAGCAGTCACTTGCCGACTAGCCCGACCTACGAGCAGTACTTC.

This chain links TRBV2 with TRBJ1-2; 10 bases line up with TRBD1. CDR3 length: 14 residues. Trimming removed 3 bases from V and 8 bases from J; junction bases left unmatched: 6. Germline V gene lookup returns CDR1 SNHLY and CDR2 FYNNEI. The CDR3 loop reads CASSDGQGVGGYTF. DNA of the CDR3: TGTGCCAGCAGTGATGGACAGGGGGTAGGCGGCTACACCTTC.

The J gene is TRBJ1-2, the V gene TRBV29-1; 7 bases line up with TRBD1. The CDR3 runs 11 residues. The trim removed 7 bases at V and 6 bases at J, leaving 5 bases unmatched. Per the germline V gene, CDR1 is SQVTM and CDR2 is ANQGSEA. DNA of the CDR3: TGCAGCGCCCGAACAGGGGATGGCTACACCTTC. Its protein product is CSARTGDGYTF.